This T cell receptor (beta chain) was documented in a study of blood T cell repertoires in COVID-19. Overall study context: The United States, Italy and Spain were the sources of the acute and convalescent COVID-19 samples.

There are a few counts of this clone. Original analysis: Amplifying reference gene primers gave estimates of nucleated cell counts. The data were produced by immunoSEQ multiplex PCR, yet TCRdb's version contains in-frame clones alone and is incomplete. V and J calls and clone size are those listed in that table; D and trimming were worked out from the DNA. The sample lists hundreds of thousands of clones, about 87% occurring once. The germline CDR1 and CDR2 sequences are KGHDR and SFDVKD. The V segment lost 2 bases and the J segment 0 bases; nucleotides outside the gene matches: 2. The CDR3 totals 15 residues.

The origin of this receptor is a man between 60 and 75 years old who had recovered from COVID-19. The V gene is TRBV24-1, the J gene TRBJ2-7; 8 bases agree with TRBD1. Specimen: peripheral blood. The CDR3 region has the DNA TGTGCCACCAGTGATTGGGACAGGAGCTCCTACGAGCAGTACTTC. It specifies CATSDWDRSSYEQYF.